These 30 T cell receptor beta chains were sequenced from one sample in a study of cytomegalovirus exposure and HLA in healthy donors. Here immunoSEQ multiplex PCR was the method, and the copy in TCRdb shows in-frame clones only, minus some. The sample consists of 60,000 to 85,000 clones, approximately 96% of them appearing once. Sequencing was performed on PBMCs. All receptors come from a young woman in good health and CMV-seropositive.

This chain uses TRBV9 with TRBJ2-5, with a weak D call TRBD1 (6 bases). V gave up 4 bases and J gave up 5 bases, with 12 bases separating them. This CDR3 contains 13 residues. The V gene's germline CDR1 is SGDLS and CDR2 YYNGEE. The CDR3 DNA reads TGTGCCAGCAGCCAGGGGCCCGAGGAGACCCAGTACTTC. Its protein is CASSQGPEETQYF. The full variable domain, its missing parts supplied by reference TRBV9 and TRBJ2-5, is DSGVTQTPKHLITATGQRVTLRCSPRSGDLSVYWYQQSLDQGLQFLIQYYNGEERAKGNILERFSAQQFPDLHSELNLSSLELGDSALYFCASSQGPEETQYFGPGTRLLVL.

J is TRBJ2-1 and V is TRBV7-2, with D possibly TRBD2 on 5 matching bases. The CDR3 covers 14 residues. With 1 base removed from V and 7 bases from J, the gap between germline ends came to 11 bases. CDR1 and CDR2 (germline): SGHTA, FQGNSA. CDR3 DNA sequence: TGTGCCAGCAGCTTAGGAGGGAGCCGGAATGAGCAGTTCTTC. It encodes CASSLGGSRNEQFF.

The CDR3 protein is CASRWPGSLGGYTF. DNA of the CDR3: TGTGCCAGCAGATGGCCAGGGTCCCTCGGAGGCTACACCTTC. This rearrangement joins TRBV6-5 to TRBJ1-2; D is possibly TRBD1 (5 bases). The V gene's germline CDR1 is MNHEY and CDR2 SVGAGI. This CDR3 comprises 14 residues. V lost 6 bases and J 8 bases, leaving 19 bases between the germline ends.

This clone showed up just once. The chain recombines TRBV30 with TRBJ1-1, with no clear D. The germline CDR1 and CDR2 sequences are GTSNPN and SVGIG (reference sequence). The V and J ends lost 4 bases and 5 bases respectively, with 5 bases between them. The CDR3 sequence is 10 residues long. As DNA, the CDR3 is TGTGCCTGGATAGAGACTGAAGCTTTCTTT. Its protein product is CAWIETEAFF. Full variable domain (rest looked up from reference TRBV30 and TRBJ1-1): SQTIHQWPATLVQPVGSPLSLECTVEGTSNPNLYWYRQAAGRGLQLLFYSVGIGQISSEVPQNLSASRPQDRQFILSSKKLLLSDSGFYLCAWIETEAFFGQGTRLTVV.

V gene TRBV5-4 combines with J gene TRBJ2-1, with D uncertain. Trimming stripped 0 bases from V and 0 bases from J, with 7 bases between. The CDR3 contains 15 residues. CDR1 is SGHNT and CDR2 is YYREEE in the germline V gene (reference sequence). The CDR3 nucleotides are TGTGCCAGCAGCTTGGGCGCCGACTCCTACAATGAGCAGTTCTTC. Protein sequence: CASSLGADSYNEQFF.

The V gene is TRBV5-4, the J gene TRBJ1-2, with a weak D call TRBD1 (5 bases). Germline assignment: CDR1 SGHNT and CDR2 YYREEE (reference sequence). The germline V and J ends were trimmed by 4 bases and 2 bases, with 15 bases remaining between them. The CDR3 is 15 residues long. In DNA form, the CDR3 reads TGTGCCAGCAGCCCGGGGACTGGTGAGAACTATGGCTACACCTTC. Translated: CASSPGTGENYGYTF.

The chain recombines TRBV19 with TRBJ2-3, with 8 bases identical to TRBD2. Germline CDR1 is LNHDA and CDR2 is SQIVND (reference sequence). The CDR3 consists of 14 residues. Trimming cost V 3 bases and J 4 bases; bases outside gene matches: 3. This CDR3 is CASSMTSAADTQYF. CDR3 DNA: TGTGCCAGTAGTATGACTAGCGCAGCAGATACGCAGTATTTT.

The chain couples TRBV7-3 to TRBJ2-5; 9 positions match TRBD2. The CDR3 runs 14 residues. Trimming cost V 5 bases and J 5 bases; bases outside gene matches: 6. Germline CDR1 SGHTA, CDR2 FQGTGA. CDR3 DNA: TGTGCCAGCAGCCGTAGCGGGAGAGGCGAGACCCAGTACTTC. Translating it yields CASSRSGRGETQYF. Together with reference TRBV7-3 and TRBJ2-5, the CDR3 gives the full variable domain: GAGVSQTPSNKVTEKGKYVELRCDPISGHTALYWYRQSLGQGPEFLIYFQGTGAADDSGLPNDRFFAVRPEGSVSTLKIQRTERGDSAVYLCASSRSGRGETQYFGPGTRLLVL.

This sequence joins TRBV5-5 and TRBJ1-3; 8 nucleotides match TRBD1. This CDR3 contains 15 residues. Germline trimming cut 1 base from V and 3 bases from J; bases unmatched to any gene: 3. Germline CDR1 is SGHKS and CDR2 is YYEKEE (reference sequence). In DNA, the CDR3 is TGTGCCAGCAGCTTGCGGACAGGGAGTGGAAACACCATATATTTT. Protein sequence: CASSLRTGSGNTIYF.

The CDR3 is CASSSGPGGNTEAFF. In DNA form, the CDR3 reads TGTGCCAGCAGCTCCGGGCCCGGGGGGAACACTGAAGCTTTCTTT. The chain has TRBV9 and TRBJ1-1; possible D gene TRBD1, 5 bases. The germline gives CDR1 SGDLS, CDR2 YYNGEE. The length of the CDR3 is 15 residues. Trimming stripped 4 bases from V and 1 base from J, with 14 bases between.

The V call is TRBV6-5, the J call TRBJ2-1, with TRBD2 matching 16 bases. Germline trimming cut 6 bases from V and 10 bases from J; bases unmatched to any gene: 6. This CDR3 spans 15 amino acids. CDR1 is MNHEY, CDR2 SVGAGI, per germline. In nucleotides, the CDR3 is TGTGCCAGCAGAGGGACTAGCGGGAGGGTTGAAGAGCAGTTCTTC. This encodes CASRGTSGRVEEQFF.

V usage is TRBV28 and J usage is TRBJ2-1; TRBD2 matches 9 bases. V gave up 3 bases and J gave up 2 bases; unmatched junction bases: 14. Germline CDR1 MDHEN, CDR2 SYDVKM. The CDR3 has 19 residues. CDR3 coding DNA: TGTGCCAGCAGTTTCGAGCGTCTCCAGCGGGAGGCCCCCTACAATGAGCAGTTCTTC. This encodes CASSFERLQREAPYNEQFF.

DNA of the CDR3: TGTGCCAGCAATCTACAGGGCAGAAATCAGCCCCAGCATTTT. Amino acid sequence: CASNLQGRNQPQHF. The chain is built from TRBV28 and TRBJ1-5, with D tentatively TRBD1 (6 bases). This CDR3 contains 14 residues. CDR1 is MDHEN and CDR2 is SYDVKM in the germline V gene. Trimming stripped 7 bases from V and 4 bases from J, with 14 bases between.

This clone was observed once. CDR3 sequence (DNA): TGTGCCTGGAAGCCAGCGGTCGCCACAGATACGCAGTATTTT. Translated: CAWKPAVATDTQYF. This rearrangement joins TRBV30 to TRBJ2-3, with D tentatively TRBD2 (5 bases). The CDR3 runs to 14 residues. The germline V and J ends were trimmed by 4 bases and 2 bases, with 13 bases remaining between them. Germline V gene data show CDR1 as GTSNPN and CDR2 as SVGIG (reference sequence).

This rearrangement joins TRBV7-6 to TRBJ2-5, with D possibly TRBD1 on 5 matching bases. The CDR3 has 14 residues. Germline lookup yields CDR1 SGHVS and CDR2 FNYEAQ. V was trimmed by 2 bases and J by 4 bases, leaving 11 bases between them. The CDR3 protein is CASSLSPRGETQYF. Written as DNA, the CDR3 is TGTGCCAGCAGCTTATCCCCTAGGGGAGAGACCCAGTACTTC.

This chain joins TRBV28 and TRBJ2-2, with 7 bases aligning to TRBD1. Germline V gene data show CDR1 as MDHEN and CDR2 as SYDVKM. The CDR3 totals 15 residues. J lost 6 bases, V lost 7 bases, and 11 bases had no gene match. The chain's CDR3 is CASNQYTQGAGELFF. The CDR3 nucleotides are TGTGCCAGCAACCAATATACTCAGGGGGCCGGGGAGCTGTTTTTT.

CDR3 amino acids: CASSLTGLRYEQYF. The CDR3 bases are TGTGCCAGCAGCCTGACAGGGCTGAGATACGAGCAGTACTTC. This chain uses TRBV7-8 with TRBJ2-7, with TRBD1 identical over 7 bases. CDR1 and CDR2 from the germline V gene are SGHVS and FQNEAQ. V gave up 5 bases and J gave up 4 bases; unmatched junction bases: 8. The CDR3 is 14 residues long.

The genes are TRBV15 and TRBJ2-1; D is possibly TRBD2 (6 bases). V was cut by 1 base and J by 5 bases, with 15 bases left in between. CDR1 is LNHNV and CDR2 is YYDKDF in the germline V gene (reference sequence). This CDR3 has 16 amino acids. The CDR3 DNA is TGTGCCACCAGCAGAGTACCCGGGAGTCATAACAATGAGCAGTTCTTC. This gives the protein CATSRVPGSHNNEQFF. The whole variable domain, filled in from reference TRBV15 and TRBJ2-1, reads DAMVIQNPRYQVTQFGKPVTLSCSQTLNHNVMYWYQQKSSQAPKLLFHYYDKDFNNEADTPDNFQSRRPNTSFCFLDIRSPGLGDTAMYLCATSRVPGSHNNEQFFGPGTRLTVL.

The rearrangement joins TRBV5-4 to TRBJ2-5; TRBD2 might be the D (6 bases). Trimming stripped 5 bases from V and 2 bases from J, with 10 bases between. Germline lookup yields CDR1 SGHNT and CDR2 YYREEE (reference sequence). The CDR3 is made up of 13 amino acids. CDR3: CASSFRGQETQYF. CDR3 DNA sequence: TGTGCCAGCAGTTTCCGGGGGCAAGAGACCCAGTACTTC. Full variable domain (outside the CDR3, taken from reference TRBV5-4 and TRBJ2-5): ETGVTQSPTHLIKTRGQQVTLRCSSQSGHNTVSWYQQALGQGPQFIFQYYREEENGRGNFPPRFSGLQFPNYSSELNVNALELDDSALYLCASSFRGQETQYFGPGTRLLVL.

The J gene is TRBJ2-7, the V gene TRBV27, with D possibly matching TRBD2 (5 bases). The CDR3 covers 14 residues. CDR1 MNHEY and CDR2 SMNVEV come from the germline V gene (reference sequence). V lost 2 bases and J 5 bases, leaving 13 bases between the germline ends. CDR3 nucleotide sequence: TGTGCCAGCAGTTTAGGAGAGGGATCCAACGAGCAGTACTTC. Residues: CASSLGEGSNEQYF.

The chain uses TRBV5-4 and TRBJ1-4; 8 bases match TRBD1. The CDR3 extends over 16 amino acids. The V gene end was trimmed by 0 bases and the J gene end by 8 bases; junction bases not matched to a gene: 9. In germline, CDR1 is SGHNT, CDR2 YYREEE (reference sequence). The CDR3 DNA reads TGTGCCAGCAGCTTGGAAGCTCAGACAGGGGACGAAAAACTGTTTTTT. It yields the protein CASSLEAQTGDEKLFF.

The chain employs TRBV6-1 and TRBJ1-1; TRBD1 agrees at 10 bases. V dropped 6 bases and J dropped 8; count of bases not matched to a gene: 12. Germline V CDR1 and CDR2: MNHNS, SASEGT. The CDR3 runs 15 residues. CDR3 DNA: TGTGCCAGCAGCACAAAGGTCTGGGGACAGGGGGAAGCTTTCTTT. Translated: CASSTKVWGQGEAFF.

This clone has just a few counts. The same CDR3 arises from other DNA sequences in this sample as well. The chain joins TRBV30 to TRBJ1-5; D might be TRBD1 (6 bases). The CDR3 runs to 13 residues. Germline CDR1 and CDR2: GTSNPN and SVGIG (reference sequence). V was pared by 3 bases and J by 2 bases, with 8 bases between. CDR3 nucleotides: TGTGCCTGGAGCAGACAGGGCAATCAGCCCCAGCATTTT. This codes for CAWSRQGNQPQHF.

The chain employs TRBV7-3 and TRBJ2-3, with D perhaps TRBD2 (6 bases). V was pared by 0 bases and J by 1 base, with 8 bases between. This CDR3 comprises 15 residues. CDR1 and CDR2 from the germline V gene are SGHTA and FQGTGA. This CDR3 reads CASSLTGGGTDTQYF. The CDR3 DNA follows: TGTGCCAGCAGCTTAACCGGGGGTGGCACAGATACGCAGTATTTT.

V and J are TRBV10-3 and TRBJ1-2; D possibly corresponds to TRBD1 (6 bases). CDR1 and CDR2 (germline): ENHRY, SYGVKD. V lost 0 bases and J lost 3, with 11 bases in between. This CDR3 comprises 15 residues. The CDR3 DNA reads TGTGCCATCAGTGAGTCGAAGCCAGGGGACTATGGCTACACCTTC. This encodes CAISESKPGDYGYTF.

The chain employs TRBV4-1 and TRBJ2-3; 9 bases agree with TRBD2. The CDR3 sequence is 17 residues long. Trimming cost V 3 bases and J 3 bases; bases outside gene matches: 10. Per the germline V gene, CDR1 is MGHRA and CDR2 is YSYEKL. DNA of the CDR3: TGCGCCAGCAGCCAGGAGAATAGCGGGAGTATGACAGATACGCAGTATTTT. This sequence encodes CASSQENSGSMTDTQYF.

The chain has TRBV19 and TRBJ1-5, with 8 bases fitting TRBD1. This CDR3 is built from 14 residues. The ends lost 3 bases at V and 9 bases at J; junction bases unmatched: 7. CDR1 LNHDA and CDR2 SQIVND come from the germline V gene (reference sequence). For the CDR3, the DNA is TGTGCCAGTAGTATCAGGGGGCGGCAATGGCCCCAGCATTTT. It translates to CASSIRGRQWPQHF.

V usage is TRBV9 and J usage is TRBJ2-6, with D unresolved. Germline values: CDR1 SGDLS, CDR2 YYNGEE. Trimming removed 4 bases from V and 1 base from J, with 9 bases in between. The CDR3 is made up of 15 amino acids. The CDR3 DNA sequence: TGTGCCAGCAGCCCATCAGGATCTGGGGCCAACGTCCTGACTTTC. Encoded protein: CASSPSGSGANVLTF.

The genes are TRBV6-5 and TRBJ1-2; 7 nucleotides align to TRBD1. The CDR3 sequence is 16 residues long. The germline V gene encodes CDR1 MNHEY and CDR2 SVGAGI. With 0 bases clipped from V and 0 bases from J, the junction kept 4 bases outside the gene matches. The CDR3 bases are TGTGCCAGCAGTTACTCGAGACAGGGCGCTAACTATGGCTACACCTTC. The encoded protein is CASSYSRQGANYGYTF.

The chain recombines TRBV11-1 with TRBJ2-3; D unclear. The CDR3 is made up of 14 amino acids. Per the germline V gene, CDR1 is SGHAT and CDR2 is FQDESV (reference sequence). V was pared by 1 base and J by 2 bases, with 7 bases between. CDR3 protein: CASSLDLATDTQYF. CDR3 sequence (DNA): TGTGCCAGCAGCTTAGATTTGGCCACAGATACGCAGTATTTT.